This T cell receptor (beta chain) was observed in a study of blood T cell repertoires in COVID-19. Overall study context: The United States, Italy and Spain were the sources of the acute and convalescent COVID-19 samples.

Authors' methods: Estimation of nucleated cell counts was performed using reference gene primer amplification. Method: immunoSEQ multiplex PCR; TCRdb's copy keeps in-frame clones and lacks some. That table supplies the V and J calls and clone size; D and trimming were determined from the DNA. The profile shows about 490,000 clones, 80% to 90% of them singletons. The clonotype was recovered from a human donor in a cohort sampled during active COVID-19. Sequences were obtained from peripheral blood.

The DNA for the CDR3 is TGTGCCAGCAGCTTGAGGACAGGGGGCAATCAGCCCCAGCATTTT. Protein: CASSLRTGGNQPQHF. The V gene is TRBV5-6, the J gene TRBJ1-5; 9 bases fit TRBD1. The CDR3 contains 15 residues. Trimming cost V 1 base and J 2 bases; bases outside gene matches: 1. Germline CDR1 reads SGHDT; CDR2 reads YYEEEE. Based on the CDR3 plus reference TRBV5-6 and TRBJ1-5, the full variable domain is DAGVTQSPTHLIKTRGQQVTLRCSPKSGHDTVSWYQQALGQGPQFIFQYYEEEERQRGNFPDRFSGHQFPNYSSELNVNALLLGDSALYLCASSLRTGGNQPQHFGDGTRLSIL.